The 17 T cell receptor beta chains in this list originate from one sample, sequenced in a study of tumor and adjacent non-tumor tissue in lung cancer. The template was RNA from unsorted bulk tissue. TCRbeta libraries were built with three rounds of nested PCR, modified from ARM-PCR. TCRdb reanalysed the multiplex PCR reads using MiXCR and keeps one entry per CDR3 protein. The sample includes 95,000 to 150,000 distinct CDR3 sequences, approximately 71% seen only once; the top ten take roughly 13%. The specimen was lung tumor tissue. The origin of the receptors is a man younger than 40 with non-small cell lung cancer.

This clonotype was counted between two and nine times. In DNA, the CDR3 is TGCAGTGCTAGAGCCCTCGAGGACAGAGCCTTGTTATACGATGAGCAGTTCTTC. This sequence encodes CSARALEDRALLYDEQFF. This sequence joins TRBV20-1 and TRBJ2-1; D perhaps matches TRBD1 (6 bases). The CDR3 covers 18 residues. Germline V lookup: CDR1 DFQATT, CDR2 SNEGSKA (reference sequence). Between the trimmed V and J ends, which lost 1 base and 8 bases, there was a span of 27 bases.

This chain connects TRBV5-1 to TRBJ2-7; 11 nucleotides agree with TRBD2. Trimming removed 8 bases from V and 7 bases from J; junction bases left unmatched: 8. Germline loops: CDR1 SGHRS, CDR2 YFSETQ. This CDR3 has 13 residues. Here the CDR3 DNA reads TGCGCCAGTCGGACTAGCGGGTCGGGGGAGCAGTACTTC. It is translated as CASRTSGSGEQYF. The entire variable domain, with the rest obtained from reference TRBV5-1 and TRBJ2-7, is as follows: KAGVTQTPRYLIKTRGQQVTLSCSPISGHRSVSWYQQTPGQGLQFLFEYFSETQRNKGNFPGRFSGRQFSNSRSEMNVSTLELGDSALYLCASRTSGSGEQYFGPGTRLTVT.

The chain is built from TRBV7-2 and TRBJ1-4; 8 bases align to TRBD1. The CDR3 has 15 amino acids. Looked up from germline, CDR1 is SGHTA and CDR2 is FQGNSA. V shed 1 base, J shed 7 bases, and the junction held 5 bases outside the gene matches. CDR3 protein: CASSLGQGASEKLFF. The CDR3 DNA reads TGTGCCAGCAGCTTAGGTCAGGGGGCTAGTGAAAAACTGTTTTTT.

A remark on this clonotype: A single base separates this from a much larger clone, so it may be a read error. The chain links TRBV25-1 to TRBJ2-2, with TRBD1 matching over 8 bases. The CDR3 has 16 amino acids. Germline V gives CDR1 MGHDK, CDR2 SYGVNS. The CDR3 protein is CAGSESGTGNTGELFF. The CDR3 DNA is TGTGCCGGCAGCGAGTCCGGGACAGGGAACACCGGGGAGCTGTTTTTT.

Turning to this clonotype: At one end, the junction sequence differs from germline, possibly due to a read error. The rearrangement links TRBV4-3 to TRBJ2-5, with TRBD2 matching over 9 bases. Per the germline V gene, CDR1 is LGHNA and CDR2 is YSLEER. This CDR3 is 16 amino acids long. CDR3 region: CASSPNKRGVQETQCF. The CDR3 nucleotides read TGCGCCAGCAGCCCCAACAAGCGGGGGGTCCAAGAGACCCAGTGCTTC.

About this clonotype itself: Given the absence of the conserved phenylalanine or tryptophan at the CDR3 end, a read error is likely. The chain couples TRBV20-1 to TRBJ2-1, with TRBD1 matching 7 bases. The CDR3 loop spans 14 amino acids. Trimming removed 1 base from V and 8 bases from J; junction bases left unmatched: 8. Germline values: CDR1 DFQATT, CDR2 SNEGSKA (reference sequence). The DNA for the CDR3 is TGCAGTGCTAGAGCGGCAGGGGGTTACGATGAGCAGTTCTTA. The encoded protein is CSARAAGGYDEQFL.

To note about this clonotype: Since no conserved phenylalanine or tryptophan closes the CDR3, a read error is the likely cause. CDR3 DNA: TGTGCCAGCACCCCCACCACTAGCGGGAGGAGCGAGCAGTACTCC. Translated, it gives CASTPTTSGRSEQYS. The rearrangement uses TRBV6-2 or TRBV6-3 and TRBJ2-7; the match to TRBD2 covers 12 bases. J gave up 6 bases and V 7 bases, and 10 bases lay outside the gene matches. This CDR3 has 15 amino acids. CDR1 and CDR2 (germline): MNHEY, SVGEGT.

Points on this clonotype: A much larger clone lies a single base off, so this may be a read error. The gene calls are TRBV5-1 and TRBJ2-1; no clear D gene. CDR3 length: 14 residues. Germline loops: CDR1 SGHRS, CDR2 YFSETQ. The CDR3 nucleotides read TGCGTCAGCAGCTTGGACCCCATAGGCAATGAGCAGTTCTTC. It codes for CVSSLDPIGNEQFF.

This clonotype was detected once. An end of the junction does not agree with germline; a read error may underlie this. V and J are TRBV12-3 or TRBV12-4 and TRBJ2-7, with 11 nucleotides matching TRBD2. CDR3 length equals 14 residues. CDR3 coding DNA: TGTACCAGCAGAAGACTAGCGGGGTCAGGGAAGCAGTACTTC. The encoded protein is CTSRRLAGSGKQYF.

This clonotype came up once. A junction end diverges from the germline sequence, so it may reflect a read error. This sequence joins TRBV5-6 and TRBJ2-7; TRBD1 is a possible D gene (6 bases). The CDR3 sequence is 16 residues long. In germline, CDR1 is SGHDT, CDR2 YYEEEE. The CDR3 loop is CASSFPRTVFTNEQCF. The DNA for the CDR3 is TGTGCCAGCAGCTTTCCGCGGACAGTGTTCACAAACGAGCAGTGCTTC.

This clonotype was seen repeatedly, ten times or more. The chain combines TRBV20-1 with TRBJ2-5; D is undetermined. V lost 2 bases, J lost 2 bases, and 6 bases lay in between. The CDR3 totals 12 residues. Looked up from germline, CDR1 is DFQATT and CDR2 is SNEGSKA (reference sequence). In nucleotides, the CDR3 is TGCAGTGCTAGACTAGTACAAGAGACCCAGTACTTC. This encodes CSARLVQETQYF.

This clonotype was seen at least ten times. This chain links TRBV6-1 with TRBJ1-5; D gene unclear. CDR1 and CDR2 (germline): MNHNS, SASEGT. The CDR3 has 14 residues. Trimming cost V 2 bases and J 1 base, with 6 bases left between them. CDR3 bases: TGTGCCAGCAGTGAAAGGTTGAGCAATCAGCCCCAGCATTTT. It is translated as CASSERLSNQPQHF.

In this sample, this clonotype turned up many times. The rearrangement uses TRBV20-1 and TRBJ1-4, with D possibly being TRBD1 (6 bases). From germline, CDR1 is DFQATT and CDR2 SNEGSKA (reference sequence). The CDR3 spans 14 residues. Between the trimmed V and J ends, which lost 5 bases and 1 base, there was a span of 11 bases. CDR3 DNA: TGCAGTGCTCCCAAGGGGGGAACTAATGAAAAACTGTTTTTT. Its protein product is CSAPKGGTNEKLFF.

This clonotype was seen only a few times. Being one base from a much bigger clone, this may be a read error. This CDR3 is CAISAGNREGGETQYF. The CDR3 nucleotides read TGTGCCATCAGTGCTGGAAACAGGGAAGGAGGGGAGACCCAGTACTTC. The chain links TRBV10-3 to TRBJ2-5; the D gene could be TRBD1 or TRBD2 (6 bases each). Germline CDR1 and CDR2: ENHRY and SYGVKD. The CDR3 covers 16 residues. The V gene lost 4 bases and the J gene lost 5 bases, with 20 bases spanning the gap.

The chain combines TRBV5-1 with TRBJ2-3; no clear D. CDR1 and CDR2 from the germline V gene are SGHRS and YFSETQ. The CDR3 covers 15 residues. V lost 3 bases to trimming and J lost 4 bases, with 15 bases between them. CDR3 amino acids: CASSSHEVEADTQYF. DNA of the CDR3: TGCGCCAGCAGCTCCCACGAGGTTGAGGCAGATACGCAGTATTTT. The full variable domain, its missing parts supplied by reference TRBV5-1 and TRBJ2-3, is KAGVTQTPRYLIKTRGQQVTLSCSPISGHRSVSWYQQTPGQGLQFLFEYFSETQRNKGNFPGRFSGRQFSNSRSEMNVSTLELGDSALYLCASSSHEVEADTQYFGPGTRLTVL.

Here the CDR3 reads CASSKHSTGELFF. The CDR3 coding sequence is TGTGCCAGCAGTAAACACTCAACCGGGGAGCTGTTTTTT. V usage is TRBV12-3 or TRBV12-4 and J usage is TRBJ2-2, with D unresolved. Trimming removed 5 bases at V and 5 bases at J, with 9 bases between. The CDR3 totals 13 residues.

Concerning this clonotype: This may come from a read error, since a much larger clone is one base off. This chain connects TRBV20-1 to TRBJ2-1; D remains unclear. The V gene lost 0 bases and the J gene lost 8 bases, with 14 bases spanning the gap. Germline values: CDR1 DFQATT, CDR2 SNEGSKA (reference sequence). The CDR3 consists of 14 residues. CDR3 DNA sequence: TGCAGTGCTAGAGATTGGGCAAGTGGCGATGAGCAGTTCTTC. It is translated as CSARDWASGDEQFF.